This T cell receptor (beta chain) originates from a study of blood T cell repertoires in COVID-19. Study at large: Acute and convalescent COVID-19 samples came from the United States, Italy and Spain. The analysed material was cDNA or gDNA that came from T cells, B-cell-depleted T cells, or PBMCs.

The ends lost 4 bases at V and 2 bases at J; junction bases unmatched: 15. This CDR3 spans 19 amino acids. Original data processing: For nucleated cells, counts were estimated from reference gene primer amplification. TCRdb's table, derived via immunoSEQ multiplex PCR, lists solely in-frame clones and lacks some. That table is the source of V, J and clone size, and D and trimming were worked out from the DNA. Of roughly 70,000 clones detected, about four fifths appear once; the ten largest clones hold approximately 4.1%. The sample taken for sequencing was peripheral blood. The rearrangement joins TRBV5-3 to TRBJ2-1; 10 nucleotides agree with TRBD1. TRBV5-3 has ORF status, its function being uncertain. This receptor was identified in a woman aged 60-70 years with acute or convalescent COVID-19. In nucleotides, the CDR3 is TGTGCCAGAAGCGTCCCCGGGACAGGGGAATGGGGGCCCTACAATGAGCAGTTCTTC. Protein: CARSVPGTGEWGPYNEQFF.